A single sample is the source of the 32 T cell receptor beta chains below, sequenced in a study of Ad26.COV2.S vaccination and SARS-CoV-2 variants. Sequencing used immunoSEQ multiplex PCR; TCRdb keeps in-frame clones, though not all of them. The data contain roughly 410,000 clones, 83% of them singletons. Treatment given: roughly 19 received Ad26.COV2.S at low or high dose, single or two shots; about 5 received placebo; per-sample allocation not given. Material that was analyzed had been drawn on day 63 after the first vaccine or placebo injection. The sample consisted of peripheral blood, taken in a trial of Ad26.COV2.S vaccine versus placebo. Every receptor here comes from a person aged 18-65 years who received the Ad26.COV2.S COVID-19 vaccine or a placebo.

The chain is built from TRBV5-4 and TRBJ2-1, with 8 bases fitting TRBD1. Germline V gene data show CDR1 as SGHNT and CDR2 as YYREEE (reference sequence). V lost 7 bases and J lost 2; bases outside the gene matches: 8. The CDR3 spans 15 residues. CDR3 DNA sequence: TGTGCCAGCGAACGTAGACAGGGGCCCTACAATGAGCAGTTCTTC. Encoded protein: CASERRQGPYNEQFF.

This clone is a singleton in its sample. The chain uses TRBV4-1 and TRBJ2-5; a weak D match, TRBD2 (5 bases). Germline CDR1 and CDR2: MGHRA and YSYEKL. The CDR3 contains 15 residues. V lost 0 bases and J 7 bases, leaving 15 bases between the germline ends. In nucleotides, the CDR3 is TGCGCCAGCAGCCAAGAGCGGGCCACCCGAGGGACCCAGTACTTC. Encoded protein: CASSQERATRGTQYF.

The chain uses TRBV25-1 and TRBJ1-6; no clear D. There are 14 residues in the CDR3. With 6 bases removed from V and 9 bases from J, the gap between germline ends came to 15 bases. Per the germline V gene, CDR1 is MGHDK and CDR2 is SYGVNS. This CDR3 reads CASSKSFGSSPLHF. The CDR3 bases are TGTGCCAGCAGCAAGAGTTTTGGGAGTTCACCCCTCCACTTT. Full variable domain (remainder filled in from reference TRBV25-1 and TRBJ1-6): EADIYQTPRYLVIGTGKKITLECSQTMGHDKMYWYQQDPGMELHLIHYSYGVNSTEKGDLSSESTVSRIRTEHFPLTLESARPSHTSQYLCASSKSFGSSPLHFGNGTRLTVT.

This clone was observed a single time. The V and J genes are TRBV7-9 and TRBJ1-6, with D perhaps matching TRBD1 (5 bases). Germline assignment: CDR1 SEHNR and CDR2 FQNEAQ (reference sequence). The V gene lost 0 bases and the J gene lost 8 bases, with 20 bases spanning the gap. The CDR3 spans 18 residues. The CDR3 nucleotides read TGTGCCAGCAGCTTAGCAGAGGCGGGGCTTGGCCGACATTCACCCCTCCACTTT. Translating gives CASSLAEAGLGRHSPLHF. Full variable domain (outside the CDR3, taken from reference TRBV7-9 and TRBJ1-6): DTGVSQNPRHKITKRGQNVTFRCDPISEHNRLYWYRQTLGQGPEFLTYFQNEAQLEKSRLLSDRFSAERPKGSFSTLEIQRTEQGDSAMYLCASSLAEAGLGRHSPLHFGNGTRLTVT.

This clone appeared a single time. The chain is built from TRBV5-1 and TRBJ2-5; D gene ambiguous. The ends were cut back, 3 bases at V and 5 bases at J, with 14 bases in the middle. The CDR3 spans 14 residues. The V gene's germline CDR1 is SGHRS and CDR2 YFSETQ. CDR3 sequence (DNA): TGCGCCAGCAGCTCGACCACTGGGTCGGAGACCCAGTACTTC. It yields the protein CASSSTTGSETQYF.

This CDR3 reads CASSQGPSGYYNEQFF. In DNA, the CDR3 is TGCGCCAGCAGCCAAGGCCCGAGCGGGTACTACAATGAGCAGTTCTTC. V gene TRBV4-1 combines with J gene TRBJ2-1; the D gene is possibly TRBD2 (6 bases). The ends were cut back, 1 base at V and 3 bases at J, with 13 bases in the middle. CDR3 size: 16 residues. Germline V gene lookup returns CDR1 MGHRA and CDR2 YSYEKL.

V is TRBV3-1 (or the pseudogene TRBV3-2) and J is TRBJ1-6; the match to TRBD1 covers 8 bases. This CDR3 is 15 amino acids long. The junction had 9 bases not matched to a gene; V was cut back by 11 bases and J by 3 bases. Per germline, CDR1 LGHDT and CDR2 YNNKEL (reference sequence). DNA for the CDR3: TGTGCCTCGAAGGACAGGGAGGACTATAATTCACCCCTCCACTTT. It specifies CASKDREDYNSPLHF.

The V and J genes are TRBV10-1 and TRBJ2-3; D uncertain. CDR3 size: 13 residues. Trimming took off 10 bases at V and 2 bases at J, with 13 bases between the two ends. The germline V gene encodes CDR1 WNHNN and CDR2 SYGVQD (reference sequence). Here the CDR3 reads CATRSSSTDTQYF. DNA for the CDR3: TGCGCCACCCGTTCGAGCTCCACAGATACGCAGTATTTT.

The chain combines TRBV18 with TRBJ2-1, with 10 bases identical to TRBD2. CDR1 and CDR2 (germline): KGHSH, LQKENI. V shed 3 bases and J 5 bases; nucleotides not matched to a gene: 7. The CDR3 spans 16 residues. CDR3 bases: TGTGCCAGCTCACCGGCTAGCGGGGGAACGGACAATGAGCAGTTCTTC. Translating gives CASSPASGGTDNEQFF.

This clone has only a few counts. The rearrangement joins TRBV24-1 to TRBJ1-5; TRBD1 agrees at 8 bases. In germline, CDR1 is KGHDR, CDR2 SFDVKD. V gave up 3 bases and J gave up 5 bases; unmatched junction bases: 5. This CDR3 has 15 amino acids. For the CDR3, the DNA is TGTGCCACCAGTGATATTCAGGGGGCTGATCAGCCCCAGCATTTT. Translated, it gives CATSDIQGADQPQHF.

This sequence joins TRBV2 and TRBJ2-2, with 14 bases fitting TRBD2. Germline-derived CDR1 and CDR2 are SNHLY and FYNNEI. CDR3 length: 16 residues. Trimming took 4 bases from V and 7 from J; bases not matched to a gene: 5. As DNA, the CDR3 is TGTGCCAGCAGTGGACTAGCGGGAGGGAATGGCGGGGAGCTGTTTTTT. It encodes CASSGLAGGNGGELFF.

The chain combines TRBV13 with TRBJ2-1; D perhaps matches TRBD1 (7 bases). The V and J ends lost 6 bases and 4 bases respectively, with 19 bases between them. This CDR3 spans 16 amino acids. Germline-derived CDR1 and CDR2 are PRHDT and FYEKMQ (reference sequence). As DNA, the CDR3 is TGTGCCAGCAGTCCCCCCCCAGGGGGGTTATACAATGAGCAGTTCTTC. Encoded protein: CASSPPPGGLYNEQFF.

This clone appeared a few times. The chain recombines TRBV5-4 with TRBJ2-2; perhaps D is TRBD1 or TRBD2 (5 bases each). Germline V gene lookup returns CDR1 SGHNT and CDR2 YYREEE (reference sequence). V was shortened by 5 bases and J by 5 bases, with 16 bases between the two germline ends. The CDR3 loop spans 15 amino acids. Written as DNA, the CDR3 is TGTGCCAGCAGTGAGGGGCTAGGTGGTACCGGGGAGCTGTTTTTT. As protein: CASSEGLGGTGELFF.

The V gene is TRBV5-1, the J gene TRBJ2-3; D not resolved. Germline CDR1 and CDR2: SGHRS and YFSETQ. V was shortened by 6 bases and J by 2 bases, with 13 bases between the two germline ends. The CDR3 extends over 14 amino acids. The CDR3 DNA sequence: TGCGCCAGCACTCGTGGGTCAGCCACAGATACGCAGTATTTT. Amino acid sequence: CASTRGSATDTQYF.

This clone was seen once. Additional DNA sequences in this sample encode the identical CDR3. The chain is built from TRBV5-1 and TRBJ1-4; possibly TRBD1 for D (5 bases). The CDR3 has 14 residues. V was shortened by 3 bases and J by 0 bases, with 6 bases between the two germline ends. The V gene's germline CDR1 is SGHRS and CDR2 YFSETQ. The CDR3 DNA is TGCGCCAGCAGCTCGACAGCAACTAATGAAAAACTGTTTTTT. This sequence encodes CASSSTATNEKLFF.

The chain couples TRBV5-5 to TRBJ1-4, with 7 positions matching TRBD1. Unmatched junction bases numbered 11, after V lost 5 bases and J lost 7 bases. The germline V gene encodes CDR1 SGHKS and CDR2 YYEKEE (reference sequence). This CDR3 comprises 15 residues. The CDR3: CASRTTRQGGEKLFF. For the CDR3, the DNA is TGTGCCAGCAGAACCACCCGACAGGGCGGTGAAAAACTGTTTTTT.

V and J are TRBV5-1 and TRBJ2-2; D is ambiguous. The CDR3 spans 14 residues. The germline V and J ends were trimmed by 0 bases and 8 bases, with 11 bases remaining between them. Germline CDR1 and CDR2: SGHRS and YFSETQ. The CDR3 region is CASSLAAATGELFF. The CDR3 DNA reads TGCGCCAGCAGCTTGGCCGCGGCGACTGGGGAGCTGTTTTTT.

This sequence joins TRBV5-5 and TRBJ1-6, with 8 bases that match TRBD1. The CDR3 consists of 15 residues. The J segment lost 9 bases and the V segment lost 0 bases, leaving 5 bases of the junction unmatched. Germline V gene lookup returns CDR1 SGHKS and CDR2 YYEKEE (reference sequence). The CDR3 coding sequence is TGTGCCAGCAGCTTGGGAGTTACAGGGGGTTCACCCCTCCACTTT. This encodes CASSLGVTGGSPLHF.

The CDR3 DNA sequence: TGTGCCAGCAGCCCGGGACAGGGGGACTACCAAGAGACCCAGTACTTC. This gives the protein CASSPGQGDYQETQYF. The chain joins TRBV4-2 to TRBJ2-5; TRBD1 aligns across 11 bases. With 4 bases clipped from V and 0 bases from J, the junction kept 4 bases outside the gene matches. The CDR3 runs to 16 residues. CDR1 is LGHNA, CDR2 YNFKEQ, per germline.

The rearrangement uses TRBV7-9 and TRBJ1-3; weak D call: TRBD1 (5 bases). Trimming left V 1 base short and J 4 bases short, with 8 bases between. The CDR3 runs to 14 residues. From germline, CDR1 is SEHNR and CDR2 FQNEAQ (reference sequence). CDR3 bases: TGTGCCAGCAGCTTAGTTAGGGGAGGAAACACCATATATTTT. As protein: CASSLVRGGNTIYF. The full variable domain, rest sourced from reference TRBV7-9 and TRBJ1-3, is DTGVSQNPRHKITKRGQNVTFRCDPISEHNRLYWYRQTLGQGPEFLTYFQNEAQLEKSRLLSDRFSAERPKGSFSTLEIQRTEQGDSAMYLCASSLVRGGNTIYFGEGSWLTVV.

V usage is TRBV28 and J usage is TRBJ1-1; D gene uncertain. Trimming cost V 6 bases and J 1 base, with 9 bases left between them. The germline V gene has CDR1 MDHEN and CDR2 SYDVKM. The CDR3 has 13 residues. CDR3 DNA: TGTGCCAGCAGAGCCTCGAGGAACACTGAAGCTTTCTTT. Translation gives CASRASRNTEAFF. Using reference TRBV28 and TRBJ1-1 for the parts outside the CDR3, the full variable domain is DVKVTQSSRYLVKRTGEKVFLECVQDMDHENMFWYRQDPGLGLRLIYFSYDVKMKEKGDIPEGYSVSREKKERFSLILESASTNQTSMYLCASRASRNTEAFFGQGTRLTVV.

The chain combines TRBV7-9 with TRBJ1-6; D gene uncertain. This CDR3 comprises 14 residues. The V gene's germline CDR1 is SEHNR and CDR2 FQNEAQ (reference sequence). Trimming stripped 1 base from V and 9 bases from J, with 10 bases between. The CDR3 sequence is CASSLEGFGSPLHF. The CDR3 bases are TGTGCCAGCAGCTTAGAGGGATTTGGTTCACCCCTCCACTTT. Complete variable domain (other parts from reference TRBV7-9 and TRBJ1-6): DTGVSQNPRHKITKRGQNVTFRCDPISEHNRLYWYRQTLGQGPEFLTYFQNEAQLEKSRLLSDRFSAERPKGSFSTLEIQRTEQGDSAMYLCASSLEGFGSPLHFGNGTRLTVT.

To note about this clone: A junction boundary mismatches the germline segment, possibly from a read error. The genes are TRBV20-1 and TRBJ1-2; TRBD1 matches 7 bases. The CDR3 is 10 amino acids. Germline lookup yields CDR1 DFQATT and CDR2 SNEGSKA (reference sequence). The CDR3 nucleotides are TGCAGTGCTAGAGGTGACTGGGACAGCTTC. Protein sequence: CSARGDWDSF.

V gene TRBV9 combines with J gene TRBJ1-1; D is possibly TRBD1 (6 bases). CDR3 length equals 15 residues. Deletions cut 0 bases from V and 1 base from J, with 10 bases between. Per germline, CDR1 SGDLS and CDR2 YYNGEE. For the CDR3, the DNA is TGTGCCAGCAGCGTAGCGGGGGGGCCGAACACTGAAGCTTTCTTT. Translation: CASSVAGGPNTEAFF.

In this sample, this clone turned up a few times. The chain joins TRBV7-9 to TRBJ2-3; TRBD1 matches at 12 bases. This CDR3 is 16 amino acids long. With V trimmed by 1 base and J by 6 bases, 5 bases remained unmatched. CDR1 SEHNR and CDR2 FQNEAQ come from the germline V gene (reference sequence). The CDR3 sequence is CASSLGDRGHRDTQYF. The CDR3 nucleotides read TGTGCCAGCAGCTTAGGGGACAGGGGGCATCGGGATACGCAGTATTTT.

The V gene is TRBV11-2, the J gene TRBJ2-1; D possibly uses TRBD1 or TRBD2 (5 bases each). Germline CDR1 SGHAT, CDR2 FQNNGV. This CDR3 region has 15 residues. V was shortened by 5 bases and J by 10 bases, with 21 bases between the two germline ends. The CDR3 DNA sequence: TGTGCCAGCAGCCCGATTTCGAGGGGCCCCCTCGAGCAGTTCTTC. It translates to CASSPISRGPLEQFF.

The chain carries TRBV6-1 and TRBJ1-6; D is unresolved. The germline V gene has CDR1 MNHNS and CDR2 SASEGT. V lost 1 base and J 14 bases, leaving 6 bases between the germline ends. This CDR3 has 11 amino acids. CDR3 amino acids: CASSEGPSLHF. The DNA for the CDR3 is TGTGCCAGCAGTGAAGGACCCTCCCTCCACTTT.

This sequence joins TRBV18 and TRBJ1-3, with no clear D. The CDR3 length is 14 residues. CDR1 KGHSH and CDR2 LQKENI come from the germline V gene. V gave up 4 bases and J gave up 0 bases, with 7 bases separating them. The CDR3 region is CASSQGVSGNTIYF. The DNA for the CDR3 is TGTGCCAGCTCACAGGGCGTCTCTGGAAACACCATATATTTT.

V and J are TRBV29-1 and TRBJ2-1; D gene unclear. CDR3 length: 10 amino acids. With 6 bases removed from V and 3 bases from J, the gap between germline ends came to 3 bases. Germline lookup yields CDR1 SQVTM and CDR2 ANQGSEA. The CDR3 sequence is CSVHYNEQFF. As DNA, the CDR3 is TGCAGCGTGCACTACAATGAGCAGTTCTTC.

This clone was counted once. CDR3 coding DNA: TGCGCCAGCGGGAGACAGGGGACCACTTACAATGAGCAGTTCTTC. Translation: CASGRQGTTYNEQFF. The rearrangement joins TRBV4-3 to TRBJ2-1; 8 positions match TRBD1. The CDR3 totals 15 residues. Trimming removed 8 bases from V and 4 bases from J; junction bases left unmatched: 10. Germline V CDR1 and CDR2: LGHNA, YSLEER.

This sequence joins TRBV4-2 and TRBJ2-5, with D possibly matching TRBD2 (10 bases). The germline gives CDR1 LGHNA, CDR2 YNFKEQ. With 4 bases removed from V and 1 base from J, the gap between germline ends came to 31 bases. The CDR3 is 21 residues long. This CDR3 is CASSRDRAASGSRGPQETQYF. The CDR3, as DNA: TGTGCCAGCAGCCGGGACAGGGCGGCTAGCGGGAGTAGGGGGCCCCAAGAGACCCAGTACTTC.

This chain connects TRBV3-1 (or the pseudogene TRBV3-2) to TRBJ2-1; possibly TRBD2 for D (5 bases). The CDR3 length is 15 residues. Trimming took 8 bases from V and 2 from J, leaving 16 bases between them. CDR1 LGHDT and CDR2 YNNKEL come from the germline V gene (reference sequence). DNA of the CDR3: TGTGCCAGCGGGGAGCGGAGGCCCACCTACAATGAGCAGTTCTTC. Protein product: CASGERRPTYNEQFF.